These 12 T cell receptor beta chains share one sample of origin, sequenced in a study of cytomegalovirus exposure and HLA in healthy donors. The PCR employed 60 Vbeta primers together with 13 Jbeta primers. Measured with immunoSEQ multiplex PCR; TCRdb has only the in-frame clones, and not every one. The data hold around 85,000 clones, with approximately 80% observed a single time. The sequencing sample was made of PBMCs. These receptors were taken from a woman between 45 and 65 years old in good health and CMV-seropositive.

The chain recombines TRBV6-5 with TRBJ1-1, with TRBD1 as a possible D gene (5 bases). CDR1 MNHEY and CDR2 SVGAGI come from the germline V gene. Trimming stripped 5 bases from V and 7 bases from J, with 17 bases between. This CDR3 has 14 residues. CDR3 sequence reads: CASSPGWRGIEAFF. The CDR3 DNA is TGTGCCAGCAGTCCCGGTTGGAGGGGAATTGAAGCTTTCTTT.

V and J are TRBV27 and TRBJ1-1; TRBD1 matches 7 bases. Germline trimming cut 6 bases from V and 1 base from J; bases unmatched to any gene: 11. Germline V gene sequence: CDR1 MNHEY, CDR2 SMNVEV (reference sequence). The CDR3 totals 16 residues. This chain's CDR3 is CASRTTGTVANTEAFF. CDR3 in DNA: TGTGCCAGCAGGACGACCGGGACAGTCGCGAACACTGAAGCTTTCTTT.

The chain joins TRBV7-2 to TRBJ2-1, with TRBD2 matching over 7 bases. J gave up 10 bases and V 1 base, and 19 bases lay outside the gene matches. CDR1 is SGHTA, CDR2 FQGNSA, per germline. The CDR3 extends over 18 amino acids. The CDR3 here is CASSLGFFVAGVGKEQFF. In nucleotides, the CDR3 is TGTGCCAGCAGCTTAGGATTTTTTGTGGCGGGAGTAGGGAAGGAGCAGTTCTTC.

This clone was picked up one time. This sequence joins TRBV27 and TRBJ1-2; maybe TRBD1 (5 bases). Germline values: CDR1 MNHEY, CDR2 SMNVEV (reference sequence). Trimming cost V 2 bases and J 4 bases, with 17 bases left between them. The CDR3 covers 16 residues. Written as DNA, the CDR3 is TGTGCCAGCAGTTTAAGGGGAGGTCCTAACCCCTATGGCTACACCTTC. Amino acid sequence: CASSLRGGPNPYGYTF.

The chain joins TRBV7-6 to TRBJ2-1; D is perhaps TRBD2 (5 bases). Looked up from germline, CDR1 is SGHVS and CDR2 is FNYEAQ. The CDR3 is made up of 16 amino acids. V dropped 1 base and J dropped 4 bases, with 14 bases sitting between them. This CDR3 reads CASSLDPHPGYNEQFF. CDR3 nucleotides: TGTGCCAGCAGCTTAGACCCACATCCGGGGTACAATGAGCAGTTCTTC.

This clone was recorded only once. The chain employs TRBV7-9 and TRBJ2-1, with TRBD2 identical over 8 bases. Germline V gives CDR1 SEHNR, CDR2 FQNEAQ (reference sequence). The junction had 8 bases not matched to a gene; V was cut back by 6 bases and J by 4 bases. This CDR3 spans 15 amino acids. CDR3 DNA: TGTGCCAGCAGGTCCGCGGCGGGGGGATACAATGAGCAGTTCTTC. This codes for CASRSAAGGYNEQFF.

The V and J genes are TRBV29-1 and TRBJ2-3; D perhaps matches TRBD2 (6 bases). The ends were cut back, 0 bases at V and 2 bases at J, with 15 bases in the middle. Germline CDR1 is SQVTM and CDR2 is ANQGSEA. This CDR3 has 16 residues. The DNA of the CDR3 is TGCAGCGTTGAAGATCATGGCAGGAGGGCCACAGATACGCAGTATTTT. Its translation: CSVEDHGRRATDTQYF.

CDR3 bases: TGTGCCAGTAGTCCACGACTAGCGGGGGGGCAAGGACGGGAGACCCAGTACTTC. Amino acids: CASSPRLAGGQGRETQYF. The chain links TRBV19 to TRBJ2-5; 14 bases match TRBD2. J lost 5 bases, V lost 5 bases, and 13 bases had no gene match. The CDR3 spans 18 residues. Germline CDR1 LNHDA, CDR2 SQIVND (reference sequence).

This clone was detected only a few times. This chain uses TRBV29-1 with TRBJ2-3; 9 nucleotides match TRBD2. Germline CDR1 is SQVTM and CDR2 is ANQGSEA. The trim removed 5 bases at V and 1 base at J, leaving 4 bases unmatched. The CDR3 contains 14 residues. CDR3 sequence: CSVTTSGRTDTQYF. The CDR3 DNA reads as TGCAGCGTTACCACTAGCGGGCGCACAGATACGCAGTATTTT.

The J gene is TRBJ1-5, the V gene TRBV14; D is undetermined. The germline CDR1 and CDR2 sequences are SGHDN and FVKESK. The CDR3 totals 18 residues. Trimming shortened V by 5 bases and J by 4 bases, and 24 bases separated the two germline ends. This CDR3 reads CASSNNGGLREPNQPQHF. DNA of the CDR3: TGTGCCAGCAGCAACAACGGAGGCCTACGGGAGCCTAATCAGCCCCAGCATTTT.

The CDR3: CASSAQGASGQPQHF. The CDR3 DNA reads TGTGCCAGCAGCGCTCAGGGGGCGTCAGGACAGCCCCAGCATTTT. V usage is TRBV11-2 and J usage is TRBJ1-5, with TRBD1 matching over 8 bases. The CDR3 is 15 residues long. The V segment lost 5 bases and the J segment 7 bases; nucleotides outside the gene matches: 10. CDR1 is SGHAT, CDR2 FQNNGV, per germline. The full variable domain, completed using reference TRBV11-2 and TRBJ1-5, is EAGVAQSPRYKIIEKRQSVAFWCNPISGHATLYWYQQILGQGPKLLIQFQNNGVVDDSQLPKDRFSAERLKGVDSTLKIQPAKLEDSAVYLCASSAQGASGQPQHFGDGTRLSIL.

The chain carries TRBV7-8 and TRBJ2-6, with D possibly being TRBD2 (6 bases). Germline assignment: CDR1 SGHVS and CDR2 FQNEAQ. The CDR3 totals 16 residues. V lost 5 bases to trimming and J lost 2 bases, with 13 bases between them. The CDR3 region has the DNA TGTGCCAGCAGCCGCGATGCGGGAACTGGGGCCAACGTCCTGACTTTC. It yields the protein CASSRDAGTGANVLTF.